These 20 T cell receptor beta chains originate from one sample sequenced in a study of blood T cell repertoires in COVID-19. Clones were sequenced by immunoSEQ multiplex PCR, and TCRdb holds only the in-frame ones, with some missing. The profile covers roughly 110,000 clones, with 70% to 80% appearing a single time and less than 1% taken by the ten largest. The sample was peripheral blood. The origin of the receptors is a human donor with acute or convalescent COVID-19. The donor label of this sample is uncertain.

The rearrangement joins TRBV5-4 to TRBJ2-7, with a weak D call TRBD1 (6 bases). CDR1 is SGHNT, CDR2 YYREEE, per germline (reference sequence). V shed 0 bases and J shed 6 bases, with 16 bases lying between them. The CDR3 spans 15 residues. The CDR3: CASSLDGRGVTEQYV. The CDR3 nucleotides are TGTGCCAGCAGCTTGGATGGCAGGGGCGTCACCGAGCAGTACGTC.

The rearrangement links TRBV20-1 to TRBJ2-5; D unresolved. This CDR3 comprises 11 residues. Germline V gene data show CDR1 as DFQATT and CDR2 as SNEGSKA (reference sequence). V dropped 6 bases and J dropped 4 bases, with 9 bases sitting between them. CDR3 amino acids: CSAPELETQYF. CDR3 bases: TGCAGTGCCCCGGAGCTAGAGACCCAGTACTTC.

Worth noting for this clone: A read error may account for a junction end that differs from germline. The gene calls are TRBV6-1 and TRBJ1-2; 8 positions agree with TRBD1. The CDR3 runs to 14 residues. CDR1 and CDR2 from the germline V gene are MNHNS and SASEGT. This chain's CDR3 is CASREEPGGRGYTF. CDR3 sequence (DNA): TGTGCCAGCAGGGAAGAGCCAGGGGGCCGTGGCTACACCTTC.

The CDR3 is CASSPAGGTDTQYF. The CDR3, as DNA: TGTGCCAGCAGCCCAGCGGGGGGCACAGATACGCAGTATTTT. The rearrangement joins TRBV5-6 to TRBJ2-3, with 8 bases lining up with TRBD2. The germline gives CDR1 SGHDT, CDR2 YYEEEE. The CDR3 length is 14 residues. Trimming removed 4 bases from V and 1 base from J; junction bases left unmatched: 2.

At least ten counts were recorded for this clone. The chain has TRBV7-9 and TRBJ2-7; D is unclear. Germline V gene sequence: CDR1 SEHNR, CDR2 FQNEAQ (reference sequence). V gave up 4 bases and J gave up 2 bases, with 12 bases separating them. This CDR3 contains 14 residues. DNA of the CDR3: TGTGCCAGCAGCTCAGGCGACCGAGCCTACGAGCAGTACTTC. Translated: CASSSGDRAYEQYF.

This chain joins TRBV5-8 and TRBJ2-2, with D uncertain. Germline V gene data show CDR1 as SGHTS and CDR2 as YDEGEE. V was shortened by 3 bases and J by 3 bases, with 9 bases between the two germline ends. The CDR3 has 14 residues. CDR3 sequence: CASSYGSYTGELFF. The CDR3 bases are TGTGCCAGCAGCTACGGGTCCTACACCGGGGAGCTGTTTTTT.

The sample holds one count of this clone. The genes are TRBV27 and TRBJ2-3; TRBD2 is a possible D gene (7 bases). The V and J ends lost 5 bases and 2 bases respectively, with 17 bases between them. The CDR3 consists of 16 residues. The germline V gene encodes CDR1 MNHEY and CDR2 SMNVEV (reference sequence). This CDR3 is CASSLNRGGYTDTQYF. Written as DNA, the CDR3 is TGTGCCAGCAGTCTCAACCGCGGGGGCTACACAGATACGCAGTATTTT.

The genes are TRBV28 and TRBJ2-5, with a weak D call TRBD1 (8 bases). The CDR3 has 13 amino acids. The V end lost 6 bases, the J end lost 3 bases, and 11 bases lay between the germline ends. In germline, CDR1 is MDHEN, CDR2 SYDVKM. The CDR3 sequence: CASRTGGEETQYF. Here the CDR3 DNA reads TGTGCCAGCAGAACAGGGGGGGAAGAGACCCAGTACTTC.

The chain links TRBV7-9 to TRBJ1-6, with D perhaps TRBD1 (5 bases). Trimming cost V 0 bases and J 7 bases, with 7 bases left between them. This CDR3 is built from 14 residues. Per germline, CDR1 SEHNR and CDR2 FQNEAQ (reference sequence). The CDR3 bases are TGTGCCAGCAGCTTAGCGCAGGGCAATTCACCCCTCCACTTT. Protein product: CASSLAQGNSPLHF.

V usage is TRBV11-2 and J usage is TRBJ2-7; D is ambiguous. V dropped 5 bases and J dropped 5 bases, with 22 bases sitting between them. CDR3 length equals 16 residues. The germline gives CDR1 SGHAT, CDR2 FQNNGV. In DNA, the CDR3 is TGTGCCAGCAGCCATTACCCCTCTGACTTATGGGACGAGCAGTACGTC. Translating it yields CASSHYPSDLWDEQYV.

The genes are TRBV5-4 and TRBJ2-1, with 7 bases aligning to TRBD2. This CDR3 region has 16 residues. Germline V gene lookup returns CDR1 SGHNT and CDR2 YYREEE (reference sequence). With 4 bases clipped from V and 1 base from J, the junction kept 8 bases outside the gene matches. CDR3 in DNA: TGTGCCAGCAGCCGGGAGGTGACAAGGTCCTACAATGAGCAGTTCTTC. It codes for CASSREVTRSYNEQFF.

The chain links TRBV2 to TRBJ2-1; tentatively, D is TRBD2 (5 bases). Germline V gene sequence: CDR1 SNHLY, CDR2 FYNNEI. This CDR3 comprises 13 residues. The ends were cut back, 7 bases at V and 3 bases at J, with 10 bases in the middle. The CDR3 spells CASTPEDYNEQFF. The CDR3 bases are TGTGCCAGCACTCCGGAGGACTACAATGAGCAGTTCTTC.

J is TRBJ2-1 and V is TRBV7-3, with 12 bases lining up with TRBD2. The CDR3 contains 15 residues. V lost 5 bases, J lost 4 bases, and 3 bases stayed unmatched. Germline V gene data show CDR1 as SGHTA and CDR2 as FQGTGA. The CDR3 reads CASSRTSGGYNEQFF. Here the CDR3 DNA reads TGTGCCAGCAGCCGAACTAGCGGGGGGTACAATGAGCAGTTCTTC.

This clone has a handful of counts. V is TRBV18 and J is TRBJ1-6, with a weak D call TRBD1 (6 bases). CDR3 length equals 16 residues. Trimming removed 6 bases from V and 7 bases from J, with 19 bases in between. Germline-derived CDR1 and CDR2 are KGHSH and LQKENI. CDR3 protein: CASSPPARGGNSPLHF. The DNA of the CDR3 is TGTGCCAGCTCCCCCCCAGCCAGGGGCGGGAATTCACCCCTCCACTTT.

The CDR3 sequence is CATSDPKGYTF. As DNA, the CDR3 is TGTGCCACCAGTGACCCAAAAGGCTACACCTTC. V usage is TRBV24-1 and J usage is TRBJ1-2; the D is unclear. The germline V gene has CDR1 KGHDR and CDR2 SFDVKD. The length of the CDR3 is 11 residues. Trimming left V 4 bases short and J 8 bases short, with 7 bases between.

This clone was seen a handful of times. The rearrangement uses TRBV6-5 and TRBJ1-1; possibly TRBD1 for D (6 bases). V was trimmed by 10 bases and J by 6 bases, leaving 15 bases between them. Germline V gene data show CDR1 as MNHEY and CDR2 as SVGAGI. The CDR3 spans 12 residues. The CDR3 region has the DNA TGTGCCACCGGGGGGGCGGGGGCTGAAGCTTTCTTT. It specifies CATGGAGAEAFF.

J is TRBJ1-1 and V is TRBV18; D call uncertain. Germline-derived CDR1 and CDR2 are KGHSH and LQKENI. The CDR3 runs 14 residues. V was cut by 2 bases and J by 5 bases, with 12 bases left in between. The CDR3: CASSPIRSETEAFF. The CDR3 nucleotides read TGTGCCAGCTCACCAATAAGGTCGGAGACTGAAGCTTTCTTT. Looking up the rest from reference TRBV18 and TRBJ1-1 gives the full variable domain: NAGVMQNPRHLVRRRGQEARLRCSPMKGHSHVYWYRQLPEEGLKFMVYLQKENIIDESGMPKERFSAEFPKEGPSILRIQQVVRGDSAAYFCASSPIRSETEAFFGQGTRLTVV.

The chain has TRBV28 and TRBJ2-5, with TRBD1 identical over 12 bases. Germline values: CDR1 MDHEN, CDR2 SYDVKM. The CDR3 spans 17 residues. J lost 0 bases, V lost 3 bases, and 5 bases had no gene match. The CDR3 region is CASSFLGTGGYQETQYF. CDR3 in DNA: TGTGCCAGCAGTTTCCTCGGGACAGGGGGCTACCAAGAGACCCAGTACTTC.

This chain links TRBV5-1 with TRBJ2-3, with 12 bases that match TRBD2. The CDR3 sequence is 15 residues long. Germline assignment: CDR1 SGHRS and CDR2 YFSETQ. V shed 2 bases, J shed 5 bases, and the junction held 3 bases outside the gene matches. This chain's CDR3 is CASSFSSGGVDTQYF. The CDR3 coding sequence is TGCGCCAGCAGCTTTTCTAGCGGGGGGGTAGATACGCAGTATTTT.

The chain is built from TRBV19 and TRBJ1-4; 7 bases align to TRBD1. The CDR3 is 13 residues long. Germline-derived CDR1 and CDR2 are LNHDA and SQIVND (reference sequence). V trimming: 3 bases; J trimming: 10 bases; junction bases outside the gene matches: 5. The DNA for the CDR3 is TGTGCCAGTAGTATGGAAAGGGGGCGAAAACTGTTTTTT. Translated, it gives CASSMERGRKLFF.